Listed here are 6 T cell receptor beta chains from one sample, sequenced in a study of blood T cell repertoires in COVID-19. Repertoires were generated with immunoSEQ multiplex PCR, while TCRdb's copy carries only in-frame clones and drops some. The repertoire holds 130,000 or so clones, with roughly 90% as singletons. Input material: peripheral blood. These receptors were taken from a man in his sixties or seventies with active COVID-19.

This chain uses TRBV27 with TRBJ1-2, with 11 bases aligning to TRBD1. The CDR3 covers 16 residues. J gave up 8 bases and V 4 bases, and 12 bases lay outside the gene matches. CDR1 and CDR2 (germline): MNHEY, SMNVEV (reference sequence). Here the CDR3 DNA reads TGTGCCAGCAGTTCCTCCGGGACAGGGGGATCTTTAGGCTACACCTTC. This gives the protein CASSSSGTGGSLGYTF.

J is TRBJ2-1 and V is TRBV15, with 8 bases lining up with TRBD1. CDR3 length: 16 residues. V trimming: 2 bases; J trimming: 5 bases; junction bases outside the gene matches: 8. CDR1 and CDR2 (germline): LNHNV, YYDKDF (reference sequence). The CDR3 DNA reads TGTGCCACCAGCAGATCCCCGGGACAGGCCAACAATGAGCAGTTCTTC. Translated, it gives CATSRSPGQANNEQFF.

The chain carries TRBV11-1 and TRBJ1-1; TRBD1 might be the D (6 bases). Per the germline V gene, CDR1 is SGHAT and CDR2 is FQDESV (reference sequence). This CDR3 spans 14 amino acids. Deletions cut 5 bases from V and 0 bases from J, with 10 bases between. CDR3: CASSQDSVNTEAFF. The DNA of the CDR3 is TGTGCCAGCAGCCAGGACAGCGTGAACACTGAAGCTTTCTTT.

The chain joins TRBV20-1 to TRBJ1-2; weak D call: TRBD1 (6 bases). The germline V gene encodes CDR1 DFQATT and CDR2 SNEGSKA (reference sequence). The CDR3 is 12 amino acids. Trimming shortened V by 3 bases and J by 6 bases, and 11 bases separated the two germline ends. CDR3 in amino acids: CSASQGSNGYTF. CDR3 coding DNA: TGCAGTGCTAGTCAGGGGAGTAATGGCTACACCTTC.

This chain connects TRBV4-3 to TRBJ1-5, with 8 positions matching TRBD1. The V segment lost 0 bases and the J segment 6 bases; nucleotides outside the gene matches: 4. CDR1 is LGHNA, CDR2 YSLEER, per germline. The CDR3 contains 15 residues. CDR3 sequence: CASSQDWTGSQPQHF. The CDR3 DNA sequence: TGCGCCAGCAGCCAAGATTGGACAGGGAGTCAGCCCCAGCATTTT.

The J gene is TRBJ2-7, the V gene TRBV10-2; no clear D. Deletions cut 3 bases from V and 1 base from J, with 7 bases between. The CDR3 consists of 13 residues. Germline V gene lookup returns CDR1 WSHSY and CDR2 SAAADI. The CDR3 nucleotides are TGCGCCAGCAGTGAAATCCATTCCTACGAGCAGTACTTC. Its protein is CASSEIHSYEQYF.